Following are 20 T cell receptor beta chains from one sample sequenced in a study of tumor and adjacent non-tumor tissue in lung cancer. The template was RNA from unsorted bulk tissue. Three rounds of nested PCR, following a modified ARM-PCR protocol, produced the TCRbeta library. TCRdb reprocessed the multiplex PCR reads with MiXCR, giving one entry per CDR3 protein. Here the sample spans roughly 220,000 distinct CDR3 sequences, 70% to 75% being singletons. The sequenced sample consisted of lung tumor tissue. The receptors derive from a man aged 55 to 70 with non-small cell lung cancer.

At least ten counts were recorded for this clonotype. The chain joins TRBV12-3 or TRBV12-4 to TRBJ2-6; maybe TRBD1 (6 bases). Trimming cost V 6 bases and J 0 bases, with 9 bases left between them. This CDR3 contains 15 residues. The DNA of the CDR3 is TGTGCCAGCAGCCGCAGGGGCTCTGGGGCCAACGTCCTGACTTTC. Protein sequence: CASSRRGSGANVLTF.

The CDR3 DNA reads TGTGCCAGTAGTGTAGACTGGGATCCCTACGAGCAGTACTTC. Translated: CASSVDWDPYEQYF. The J gene is TRBJ2-7, the V gene TRBV12-3 or TRBV12-4, with D unclear. The V end lost 9 bases, the J end lost 2 bases, and 17 bases lay between the germline ends. The CDR3 length is 14 residues.

Note on this clonotype: This sequence may be a read error, since a much larger clone differs from it by one base. The V call is TRBV6-5, the J call TRBJ1-1; 9 nucleotides match TRBD1. Germline values: CDR1 MNHEY, CDR2 SVGAGI. This CDR3 spans 13 amino acids. DNA of the CDR3: TGTGCCGGCAGTCAAGCCGGGACAGGGCTGGCTTTCTTT. Its translation: CAGSQAGTGLAFF.

This clonotype came up once. Since the CDR3 does not end with the conserved phenylalanine or tryptophan, this likely comes from a read error. The chain links TRBV6-1 to TRBJ1-4, with 7 bases lining up with TRBD1. CDR1 is MNHNS and CDR2 is SASEGT in the germline V gene. The CDR3 consists of 15 residues. V shed 7 bases and J 4 bases; nucleotides not matched to a gene: 9. The CDR3 region has the DNA TGTGCCAGCATTCTTGCGACAGGGAATAATGAAAAACTGTTTTCT. As protein: CASILATGNNEKLFS.

As to this clonotype: A much bigger clone sits one base away, suggesting this may be a read error. V is TRBV6-1 and J is TRBJ1-5; 7 bases are a match to TRBD1. The junction had 0 bases not matched to a gene; V was cut back by 2 bases and J by 2 bases. This CDR3 spans 14 amino acids. Germline CDR1 reads MNHNS; CDR2 reads SASEGT. This CDR3 reads CASSETGGNQPQHF. The CDR3 DNA reads as TGTGCCAGCAGTGAAACAGGGGGCAATCAGCCCCAGCATTTT.

Worth noting for this clonotype: This clone may be a read error of a much larger clone one base away. This chain joins TRBV20-1 and TRBJ1-1; 7 bases match TRBD1. Germline assignment: CDR1 DFQATT and CDR2 SNEGSKA (reference sequence). CDR3 size: 15 residues. J gave up 4 bases and V 6 bases, and 14 bases lay outside the gene matches. The CDR3 coding sequence is TGCAGTGCCCGGGGACAGACTTTGGCCGGCACTGAAGCTTTCTTT. This sequence encodes CSARGQTLAGTEAFF.

On this clonotype itself: It is likely a read error, because the conserved phenylalanine at the end of the CDR3 is missing. No DNA is shown, since the ends of the CDR3 on it are uncertain; the CDR3 is the one TCRdb lists. CDR3 sequence: CASRRQGSVYGYTY. The rearrangement links TRBV6-5 to TRBJ1-2; the tabulated D call, TRBD1, remains unverified against the DNA. The CDR3 comprises 14 residues, both ends counted. Germline CDR1 is MNHEY and CDR2 is SVGAGI.

This sequence joins TRBV5-1 and TRBJ2-3, with 7 nucleotides matching TRBD2. From germline, CDR1 is SGHRS and CDR2 YFSETQ. The J segment lost 5 bases and the V segment lost 6 bases, leaving 15 bases of the junction unmatched. The length of the CDR3 is 16 residues. CDR3 sequence reads: CASTRLGSGAEDTQYF. The CDR3 nucleotides read TGCGCCAGCACCCGTCTCGGAAGCGGGGCGGAAGATACGCAGTATTTT.

This clonotype has just a few counts. This may stem from a read error, because a much larger clone lies one nucleotide away. The chain is built from TRBV6-2 or TRBV6-3 and TRBJ2-7; D uncertain. CDR3 length: 12 residues. CDR1 is MNHEY and CDR2 is SVGEGT in the germline V gene. The CDR3 is CTSSYAAYEQYF. The CDR3, as DNA: TGTACCAGCAGTTACGCCGCCTACGAGCAGTACTTC.

This clonotype appeared a few times. The chain combines TRBV4-3 with TRBJ2-1; 9 positions match TRBD1. Germline assignment: CDR1 LGHNA and CDR2 YSLEER. With V trimmed by 4 bases and J by 5 bases, 12 bases remained unmatched. CDR3 size: 17 residues. CDR3 region: CASSPGLGQGGHNEQFF. CDR3 coding DNA: TGCGCCAGCAGCCCTGGATTGGGACAGGGTGGGCACAATGAGCAGTTCTTC.

The chain joins TRBV11-3 to TRBJ2-1, with D unclear. Trimming removed 5 bases at V and 7 bases at J, with 15 bases between. Germline V gives CDR1 SGHNT, CDR2 YENEEA. The CDR3 contains 14 residues. CDR3 residues: CASSPSSGYNEQFF. As DNA, the CDR3 is TGTGCCAGCAGCCCTTCTAGTGGGTATAATGAGCAGTTCTTC. Drawing the rest from reference TRBV11-3 and TRBJ2-1, the complete variable domain is EAGVVQSPRYKIIEKKQPVAFWCNPISGHNTLYWYLQNLGQGPELLIRYENEEAVDDSQLPKDRFSAERLKGVDSTLKIQPAELGDSAVYLCASSPSSGYNEQFFGPGTRLTVL.

In the case of this clonotype: A junction end diverges from the germline sequence, so it may reflect a read error. The genes are TRBV13 and TRBJ2-7; 7 bases match TRBD1. Germline V CDR1 and CDR2: PRHDT, FYEKMQ (reference sequence). CDR3 length: 13 residues. The CDR3 DNA reads TGTGCCAGCAGCCAAAGACAGGGCTACGAGCGGTACTTC. Amino acid sequence: CASSQRQGYERYF.

About this clonotype itself: The conserved phenylalanine or tryptophan normally closing the CDR3 is absent here, so this likely arose from a read error. The chain carries TRBV20-1 and TRBJ2-4; D could derive from TRBD1 or TRBD2 (5 bases each). CDR3 length: 19 amino acids. Germline lookup yields CDR1 DFQATT and CDR2 SNEGSKA (reference sequence). For the CDR3, the DNA is TGCAATACTAGAGCCGTCGACCGGGCCCTACAGGTGGCCAAAAACATTCAGTACTTA. Amino acid sequence: CNTRAVDRALQVAKNIQYL.

For this clonotype: The missing conserved phenylalanine or tryptophan at the end of this CDR3 makes a read error likely. No DNA is shown, since the ends of the CDR3 on it are uncertain; the CDR3 is the one TCRdb lists. The rearrangement joins TRBV6-1 to TRBJ2-1; the D call of TRBD2 is as the table states it, not checked on the DNA. CDR1 MNHNS and CDR2 SASEGT come from the germline V gene. The CDR3 has 15 amino acids, counting both end residues. This chain's CDR3 is CASSPGLAEYNGQSL.

V and J are TRBV20-1 and TRBJ2-7, with 9 nucleotides matching TRBD2. The ends lost 6 bases at V and 8 bases at J; junction bases unmatched: 14. Germline V lookup: CDR1 DFQATT, CDR2 SNEGSKA (reference sequence). The CDR3 covers 14 residues. This CDR3 is CSARTSVRAYKQYF. CDR3 in DNA: TGCAGTGCCAGGACTAGCGTGAGGGCTTACAAGCAGTACTTC.

Comment on this clonotype: Compared with germline, one end of the junction differs, possibly owing to a read error. This chain links TRBV5-6 with TRBJ2-7; D is ambiguous. This CDR3 is built from 16 residues. CDR1 is SGHDT and CDR2 is YYEEEE in the germline V gene. CDR3 DNA sequence: TGTCCCAGCAGCTTGTCGTACATAGCTCCCGCCTACGAGCAGTACTTC. Its protein is CPSSLSYIAPAYEQYF.

This clonotype occurred a few times. This could be a read error, since a much larger clone is one nucleotide away. The chain combines TRBV20-1 with TRBJ1-4; TRBD1 agrees at 9 bases. Germline V gene data show CDR1 as DFQATT and CDR2 as SNEGSKA (reference sequence). J lost 8 bases, V lost 5 bases, and 6 bases had no gene match. The CDR3 sequence is 13 residues long. In DNA form, the CDR3 reads TGCAGTGCTGAGGGACAGGGTGGGGAAAAACTGTTTTTT. It encodes CSAEGQGGEKLFF.

Of note for this clonotype: A much larger clone sits a single nucleotide away, making a read error possible. The chain recombines TRBV20-1 with TRBJ2-1; D gene ambiguous. With 8 bases removed from V and 8 bases from J, the gap between germline ends came to 22 bases. The CDR3 has 14 amino acids. From germline, CDR1 is DFQATT and CDR2 SNEGSKA (reference sequence). For the CDR3, the DNA is TGCAGTACGGAAGAGTGGCAGGCCAACGATGAGCAGTTCTTC. It encodes CSTEEWQANDEQFF.

This clonotype was counted ten times or more. The chain has TRBV6-5 and TRBJ2-1, with 7 bases fitting TRBD1. Trimming took 5 bases from V and 2 from J; bases not matched to a gene: 15. The CDR3 covers 18 residues. In germline, CDR1 is MNHEY, CDR2 SVGAGI. The CDR3 coding sequence is TGTGCCAGCAGTCCGGACAGGACGTCCGCGATTCCCTACAATGAGCAGTTCTTC. Its protein product is CASSPDRTSAIPYNEQFF.

CDR3 protein: CASGQGSLETQYF. The CDR3 DNA reads as TGTGCCAGCGGACAGGGAAGTCTAGAGACCCAGTACTTC. The rearrangement links TRBV6-2 or TRBV6-3 to TRBJ2-5, with 8 nucleotides matching TRBD1. J was trimmed by 4 bases and V by 8 bases; bases with no gene match: 6. CDR1 and CDR2 (germline): MNHEY, SVGEGT. The CDR3 extends over 13 amino acids.